A single T cell receptor beta chain is shown here with its context. The source of the sample is a study of blood T cell repertoires in COVID-19. The wider study: Italy, Spain and the United States were the sources of the convalescent and acute COVID-19 samples. Sample material is recorded as cDNA or gDNA derived from T cells, B-cell-depleted T cells, or PBMCs.

Study processing details: From reference gene primer amplification, estimates of nucleated cell counts were derived. The table came from immunoSEQ multiplex PCR; TCRdb's copy has only in-frame clones and leaves some out. The V and J calls and clone size come from that table; D and trimming were worked out from the DNA. The sample lists more than 90,000 clones, 80% to 85% occurring once. This CDR3 region has 16 residues. CDR1 is SGHTA, CDR2 FQGTGA, per germline. The junction had 7 bases not matched to a gene; V was cut back by 1 base and J by 5 bases. This TCR derives from a man aged 55 to 69 with acute or convalescent COVID-19. Sample: peripheral blood. This chain joins TRBV7-3 and TRBJ2-3; 9 bases align to TRBD2. This CDR3 reads CASSLNQAGGGDTQYF. The CDR3 DNA is TGTGCCAGCAGCTTAAATCAAGCGGGGGGTGGAGATACGCAGTATTTT.